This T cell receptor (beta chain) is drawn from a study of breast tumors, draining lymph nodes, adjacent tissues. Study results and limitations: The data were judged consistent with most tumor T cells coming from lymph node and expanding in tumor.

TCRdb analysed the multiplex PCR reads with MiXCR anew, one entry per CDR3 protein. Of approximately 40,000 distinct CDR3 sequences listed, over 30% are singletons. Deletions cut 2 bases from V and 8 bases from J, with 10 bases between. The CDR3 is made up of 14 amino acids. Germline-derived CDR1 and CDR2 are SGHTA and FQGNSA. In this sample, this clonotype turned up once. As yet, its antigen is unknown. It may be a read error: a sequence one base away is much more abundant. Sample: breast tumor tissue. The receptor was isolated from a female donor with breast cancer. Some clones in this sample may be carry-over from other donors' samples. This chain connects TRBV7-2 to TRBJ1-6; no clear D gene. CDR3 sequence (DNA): TGTGCCAGCAGCTTATTAGGGAATGATTCACCCCTCCACTTT. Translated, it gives CASSLLGNDSPLHF.